What follows are 7 T cell receptor beta chains derived from one specimen sequenced in a study of blood T cell repertoires in COVID-19. Using immunoSEQ multiplex PCR, the repertoire was profiled, and TCRdb retains in-frame clones only, with some absent. The sample contains 150,000 or so clones, 70% to 90% of which appear only once. Input material: peripheral blood. These receptors all come from a man aged 55 to 70 with COVID-19, enrolled during active disease.

The J gene is TRBJ2-7, the V gene TRBV6-5; D is ambiguous. The length of the CDR3 is 14 residues. V was cut by 0 bases and J by 2 bases, with 8 bases left in between. Germline V CDR1 and CDR2: MNHEY, SVGAGI. The DNA for the CDR3 is TGTGCCAGCAGTTACTCTGGCGGAACCTACGAGCAGTACTTC. Translating it yields CASSYSGGTYEQYF.

V and J are TRBV2 and TRBJ2-6; no firm D call. The germline V gene encodes CDR1 SNHLY and CDR2 FYNNEI. This CDR3 region has 16 residues. V lost 6 bases to trimming and J lost 4 bases, with 16 bases between them. CDR3 sequence: CASRTAPGGGANVLTF. Written as DNA, the CDR3 is TGTGCCAGCAGGACCGCGCCCGGCGGAGGGGCCAACGTCCTGACTTTC.

The gene calls are TRBV3-1 (or the pseudogene TRBV3-2) and TRBJ2-3; 9 bases line up with TRBD2. Germline CDR1 is LGHDT and CDR2 is YNNKEL (reference sequence). The CDR3 loop spans 16 amino acids. The V and J ends lost 0 bases and 0 bases, in that order; junction bases with no gene match: 1. CDR3 nucleotide sequence: TGTGCCAGCAGCCAAGAAGGACTAGCGAGCACAGATACGCAGTATTTT. It specifies CASSQEGLASTDTQYF.

The table lists this clone with a count of one. The chain is built from TRBV9 and TRBJ1-2; 7 positions match TRBD1. Germline lookup yields CDR1 SGDLS and CDR2 YYNGEE. This CDR3 is built from 15 residues. V lost 0 bases and J lost 3; bases outside the gene matches: 5. DNA for the CDR3: TGTGCCAGCAGCGTAGGAGGGGGCGCCGACTATGGCTACACCTTC. Encoded protein: CASSVGGGADYGYTF. The full variable domain, with the rest looked up from reference TRBV9 and TRBJ1-2, is DSGVTQTPKHLITATGQRVTLRCSPRSGDLSVYWYQQSLDQGLQFLIQYYNGEERAKGNILERFSAQQFPDLHSELNLSSLELGDSALYFCASSVGGGADYGYTFGSGTRLTVV.

V gene TRBV5-8 combines with J gene TRBJ1-2, with TRBD1 as a possible D gene (5 bases). The germline V gene has CDR1 SGHTS and CDR2 YDEGEE. Trimming removed 0 bases at V and 4 bases at J, with 19 bases between. The CDR3 is made up of 17 amino acids. The CDR3 DNA follows: TGTGCCAGCAGCTTGGGATCCATTGCCCTGGGGGGCTATGGCTACACCTTC. This codes for CASSLGSIALGGYGYTF. The complete variable domain, with remaining parts taken from reference TRBV5-8 and TRBJ1-2, reads EAGVTQSPTHLIKTRGQQATLRCSPISGHTSVYWYQQALGLGLQFLLWYDEGEERNRGNFPPRFSGRQFPNYSSELNVNALELEDSALYLCASSLGSIALGGYGYTFGSGTRLTVV.

This chain links TRBV7-2 with TRBJ2-1, with D hard to call. With 1 base removed from V and 10 bases from J, the gap between germline ends came to 8 bases. Germline values: CDR1 SGHTA, CDR2 FQGNSA. The CDR3 is 12 residues long. As DNA, the CDR3 is TGTGCCAGCAGCTTAGTGGGCAGGGAGCAGTTCTTC. It is translated as CASSLVGREQFF.

The chain is built from TRBV30 and TRBJ2-7, with 9 bases aligning to TRBD1. Trimming removed 2 bases from V and 1 base from J; junction bases left unmatched: 6. The CDR3 has 15 amino acids. Looked up from germline, CDR1 is GTSNPN and CDR2 is SVGIG (reference sequence). The CDR3 nucleotides are TGTGCCTGGAGTTCTCGGACAGGGGTGTCCTACGAGCAGTACTTC. Encoded protein: CAWSSRTGVSYEQYF. Looking up the rest from reference TRBV30 and TRBJ2-7 gives the full variable domain: SQTIHQWPATLVQPVGSPLSLECTVEGTSNPNLYWYRQAAGRGLQLLFYSVGIGQISSEVPQNLSASRPQDRQFILSSKKLLLSDSGFYLCAWSSRTGVSYEQYFGPGTRLTVT.